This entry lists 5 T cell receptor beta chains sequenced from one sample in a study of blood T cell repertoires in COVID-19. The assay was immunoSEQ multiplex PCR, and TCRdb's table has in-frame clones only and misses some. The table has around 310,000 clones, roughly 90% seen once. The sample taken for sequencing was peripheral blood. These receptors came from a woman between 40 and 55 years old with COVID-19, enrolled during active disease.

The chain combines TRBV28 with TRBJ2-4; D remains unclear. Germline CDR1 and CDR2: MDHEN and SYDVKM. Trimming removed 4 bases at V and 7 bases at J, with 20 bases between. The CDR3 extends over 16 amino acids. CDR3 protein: CASSSSAERELNIQYF. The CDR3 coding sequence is TGTGCCAGCAGTTCCTCCGCCGAGCGTGAACTGAACATTCAGTACTTC. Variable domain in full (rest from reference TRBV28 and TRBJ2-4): DVKVTQSSRYLVKRTGEKVFLECVQDMDHENMFWYRQDPGLGLRLIYFSYDVKMKEKGDIPEGYSVSREKKERFSLILESASTNQTSMYLCASSSSAERELNIQYFGAGTRLSVL.

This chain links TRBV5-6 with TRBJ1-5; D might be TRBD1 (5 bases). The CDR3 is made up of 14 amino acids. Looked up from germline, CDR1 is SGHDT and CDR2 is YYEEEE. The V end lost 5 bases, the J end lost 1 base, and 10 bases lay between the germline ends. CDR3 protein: CASSLRQSNQPQHF. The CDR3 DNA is TGTGCCAGCAGTTTACGACAGAGCAATCAGCCCCAGCATTTT. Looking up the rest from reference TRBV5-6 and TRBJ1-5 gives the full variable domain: DAGVTQSPTHLIKTRGQQVTLRCSPKSGHDTVSWYQQALGQGPQFIFQYYEEEERQRGNFPDRFSGHQFPNYSSELNVNALLLGDSALYLCASSLRQSNQPQHFGDGTRLSIL.

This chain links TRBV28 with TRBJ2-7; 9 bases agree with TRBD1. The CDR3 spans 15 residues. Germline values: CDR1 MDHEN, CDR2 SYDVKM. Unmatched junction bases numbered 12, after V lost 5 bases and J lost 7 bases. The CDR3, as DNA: TGTGCCAGCAGTCTCCGGGACAGGGACGTTGGGGAGCAGTACTTC. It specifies CASSLRDRDVGEQYF.

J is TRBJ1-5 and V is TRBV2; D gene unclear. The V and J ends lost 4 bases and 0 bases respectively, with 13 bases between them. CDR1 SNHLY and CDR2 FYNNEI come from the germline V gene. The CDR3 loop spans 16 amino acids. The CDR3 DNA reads TGTGCCAGCAGTGTCCTCTCAGGTTATAGCAATCAGCCCCAGCATTTT. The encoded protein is CASSVLSGYSNQPQHF.

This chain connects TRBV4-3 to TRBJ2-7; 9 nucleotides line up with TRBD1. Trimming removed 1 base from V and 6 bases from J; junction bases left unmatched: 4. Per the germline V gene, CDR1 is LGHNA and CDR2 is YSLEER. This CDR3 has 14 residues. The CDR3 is CASSQGQGGSEQYF. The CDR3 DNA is TGCGCCAGCAGCCAAGGACAGGGGGGTTCCGAGCAGTACTTC.